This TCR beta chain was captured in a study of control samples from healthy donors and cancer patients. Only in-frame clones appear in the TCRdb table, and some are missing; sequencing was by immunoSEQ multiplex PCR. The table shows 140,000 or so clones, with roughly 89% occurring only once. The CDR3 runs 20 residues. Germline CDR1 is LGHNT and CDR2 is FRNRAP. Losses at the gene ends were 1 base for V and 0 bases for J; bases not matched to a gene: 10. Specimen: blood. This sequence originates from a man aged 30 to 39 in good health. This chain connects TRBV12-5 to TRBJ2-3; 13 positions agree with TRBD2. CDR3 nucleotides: TGTGCTAGTGGTTTGGCCAGACTAGCGGGGGGCCCCTCTAGCACAGATACGCAGTATTTT. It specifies CASGLARLAGGPSSTDTQYF.